This is a list of T cell receptor beta chains from one sample in a study of tumor and adjacent non-tumor tissue in lung cancer. TCRdb itself ran the multiplex PCR reads through MiXCR, one entry per CDR3 protein. The sample holds about 43,000 distinct CDR3 sequences, approximately 61% seen once. The sample was distant non-tumor lung tissue. These receptors were collected from a man in his fifties with non-small cell lung cancer. The CDR3 runs from the conserved cysteine through the conserved F or W. The D gene is left open where the match is weak. Where a row states a size, it is once, few, many or the class of an expanded clone; other rows omit it.

15,-,-,TRBJ2-3,TRBV6-5,TGTGCCAGCAGTACCGGAGGAGGTCTCCAAGATAGGCAGTATTTT,CASSTGGGLQDRQYF
16,-,few,TRBJ2-3,TRBV20-1,TGCAGTGCTAGACCGTTTGAAAATAGGGGCACAGATACGCAGTATTTT,CSARPFENRGTDTQYF
15,TRBD1,-,TRBJ2-7,TRBV7-9,TGTGCCAGCAGCTCGGGACAGTCTCTCCTAAGCGAGCAGTACTTC,CASSSGQSLLSEQYF
17,-,-,TRBJ2-5,TRBV5-1,TGCGCCAGCAGCTTAGTGGGGCGATCCATAATCCGAGAGACCCAGTACTTC,CASSLVGRSIIRETQYF
20,TRBD2,-,TRBJ2-1,TRBV4-2,TGTGCCAGCAGCCAAGAGGGCTCGTTGTGGACTAGCATCTCCTACAATGAGCAGTTCTTC,CASSQEGSLWTSISYNEQFF
13,-,-,TRBJ1-2,TRBV29-1,TGCAGCGTCCGCCGTCAGGGGAACTATGGCTACACCTTC,CSVRRQGNYGYTF
13,-,-,TRBJ2-5,TRBV24-1,TGTGCCACCAGTGGAAGATACCAAGAGACCCAGTACTTC,CATSGRYQETQYF
13,-,many,TRBJ2-5,TRBV14,TGTGCCAGCAGCCAAACGGCGGGTGTGGCCCAGTACTTC,CASSQTAGVAQYF
16,-,once,TRBJ1-1,TRBV7-9,TGTGCCAGCCATACTGACCGGGGACCTTTGAACTTTGAAGCTTTCTTT,CASHTDRGPLNFEAFF
12,TRBD2,-,TRBJ2-7,TRBV10-3,TGTGTCATCTGTGGTACTAGCGGCGAGAAGTACTTC,CVICGTSGEKYF
15,TRBD2,-,TRBJ2-1,TRBV12-3/TRBV12-4,TGTGCCAGCAGTCCGACTAGCGGGAGGAACAATGAGCAGTTCTTC,CASSPTSGRNNEQFF
13,TRBD1,many,TRBJ2-7,TRBV2,TGTGCCAGCAGTGACCGGACAGGGGTCGAGCAGTACTTC,CASSDRTGVEQYF
14,-,-,TRBJ2-1,TRBV10-3,TGTACCATCAGTGAGGAGGGGCAGGGACACGAGCAGTTCTTC,CTISEEGQGHEQFF
15,TRBD1,many,TRBJ2-5,TRBV12-3/TRBV12-4,TGTGCCAGCAGTCGACGGACAGGGGAACGAGAGACCCAGTACTTC,CASSRRTGERETQYF
16,TRBD2,-,TRBJ2-7,TRBV12-3/TRBV12-4,TGTGCCAACAGTAGGCGACTAGCGGGGACTCTCTACGAGCAGTACTTC,CANSRRLAGTLYEQYF
11,-,-,TRBJ1-2,TRBV2,TGTGCCAGCAGTGGTGGTTATGGCTACACCTTC,CASSGGYGYTF
17,-,medium-sized,TRBJ1-4,TRBV11-2,TGTGCCAGCAGCCCCCAAACACCGGGACAAATTAATGAAAAACTGTTTTTT,CASSPQTPGQINEKLFF
19,TRBD2,-,TRBJ2-1,TRBV4-1,TGCGTCGGCAGCCAAGTGCCGACCCCTGAACTAGCGGGATTTAATGAGCAGTTCTTC,CVGSQVPTPELAGFNEQFF
14,TRBD2,many,TRBJ2-1,TRBV19,TGTGCCGCCAGTCCAGCGGGAGGCACGGATGAGCAGTTCTTC,CAASPAGGTDEQFF
17,TRBD2,-,TRBJ2-1,TRBV11-1,TGTGCCAGCAGCTCCCACTTAGCGGGAGGTTCCTACAATGAGCAGTTCTTC,CASSSHLAGGSYNEQFF
16,TRBD2,-,TRBJ2-3,TRBV10-2,TGCGCCAGCAAGGGGGGACGGGGGGGCCGAGTAGATATGCAATATTTT,CASKGGRGGRVDMQYF
14,-,-,TRBJ2-2,TRBV11-1,TGTACCAGCAGTTATCAGAGTCGGCCCAGGGAGCTGTTTTTT,CTSSYQSRPRELFF
15,-,-,TRBJ2-3,TRBV13,TGTGCCAGCAGCTTAGGCGGGTGGGTCGAAGATACGCAGTATTTT,CASSLGGWVEDTQYF
12,-,many,TRBJ2-1,TRBV6-2/TRBV6-3,TGTGCCAGCACCGACGCACAGGATGAGCAGTTCTTC,CASTDAQDEQFF
15,-,-,TRBJ2-2,TRBV12-5,TGTGCTAGTGGTTTGGGACAGACAAACATCGGGGAGCTGGTTTTT,CASGLGQTNIGELVF
13,TRBD1,once,TRBJ2-5,TRBV30,TGTGCCTGGAGGACAGGGGGCCATGAGACCCAACACTTC,CAWRTGGHETQHF
11,-,few,TRBJ2-5,TRBV20-1,TGCAGTGCTAGTCCCCAAGAGACCCAGTACTTC,CSASPQETQYF
13,-,many,TRBJ2-1,TRBV12-3/TRBV12-4,TGTGCCAGCAGTTTTTCAGAAGTCAATGAGCAGTTCTTC,CASSFSEVNEQFF
11,-,few,TRBJ2-7,TRBV2,TGTGCCAGCAAATTGGGATCCGAGCAGTACTTC,CASKLGSEQYF
14,TRBD1,-,TRBJ2-3,TRBV5-1,TGCGCCAGCCGAAAACAGGGGGCGGGAGATACGCAGTATTTT,CASRKQGAGDTQYF
13,-,many,TRBJ2-5,TRBV6-6,TGTGCCAGCAGTTACCAAGGGACAGAGACCCAGTACTTC,CASSYQGTETQYF
11,-,-,TRBJ2-2,TRBV29-1,TGCAGTGTGAGGGAGGCCAGGGAGCTGTTTTTT,CSVREARELFF
18,TRBD1,-,TRBJ2-1,TRBV7-9,TGTGCCAGCAGCTTAGCTAGAAGGACAGGGGGGGACTACAATGAGCAGTTCTTC,CASSLARRTGGDYNEQFF
17,TRBD1,many,TRBJ1-1,TRBV12-3/TRBV12-4,TGTGCCAGCAATCCCGGGACAGGCATGGCAATGAACACTGAAGCTTTCTTT,CASNPGTGMAMNTEAFF
15,TRBD2,-,TRBJ2-7,TRBV28,TGTGCCAGCAGGGGGACTAGCGGGCTCGGATGCGAGCAGTACTTC,CASRGTSGLGCEQYF
14,-,many,TRBJ2-1,TRBV6-1,TGTGCCAGCAGTGCGGGAGTCTACTACAATGAGCAGTTCTTC,CASSAGVYYNEQFF
19,-,-,TRBJ1-3,TRBV6-6,TGTGTCAGCAGTTACTCGGAGCCGGGGGGCCAACCCTCTGGAAACTCCATATATTTT,CVSSYSEPGGQPSGNSIYF
10,-,-,TRBJ2-5,TRBV20-1,TGCAGTGCCGTTCAAGAGACCCACTACTTC,CSAVQETHYF
12,-,-,TRBJ1-2,TRBV20-1,TGCAGTGCTAGAGTTGGGGCAGGCAGCTACACCTTC,CSARVGAGSYTF
14,-,-,TRBJ2-5,TRBV11-2,TGTACCAGAAGCTTAGACGGGGTGGGAGAGACCCAGTACTTC,CTRSLDGVGETQYF
16,-,many,TRBJ2-1,TRBV6-5,TGTGCCAGCAGTTACTCGAGCGGTAGCGGCTACAATGAGCAGTTCTTC,CASSYSSGSGYNEQFF
14,-,-,TRBJ2-1,TRBV12-3/TRBV12-4,TGTGCCAGCAGTTTCGAGGGGGGCTACAATGAGCAGTTCTTC,CASSFEGGYNEQFF
13,-,once,TRBJ2-5,TRBV30,TGTGTCTGGAACAAGGGGTACCAAGAGACCCAGTACTTC,CVWNKGYQETQYF
15,TRBD1,many,TRBJ1-1,TRBV7-9,TGTGCCAGCAGCCCCCGACAGGGGGGGAACACTGAAGCTTTCTTT,CASSPRQGGNTEAFF
15,-,-,TRBJ1-1,TRBV4-2,TGTGGCAGCAGCCGCCGGGAAGACCCGGTCTCTGAGGCTTTCTTT,CGSSRREDPVSEAFF
15,-,many,TRBJ2-3,TRBV7-8,TGTGCCAGCAGCCCCGTGGACGGGGGCACAGATACGCAGTATTTT,CASSPVDGGTDTQYF
18,-,-,TRBJ2-1,TRBV14,TGTGCCAGCAGCCAAGCCCAGGGGGGGCTAGCAGAGCTTCGAGAGCAGTTCTTC,CASSQAQGGLAELREQFF
14,-,-,TRBJ1-6,TRBV11-2,TGTGCCAGCAGCTCTACGACAGTTTCACCACCCCTCCACTTT,CASSSTTVSPPLHF
14,TRBD1,many,TRBJ2-1,TRBV4-1,TGCGCCAGCCGACCGGGACAGCAGGCCAATGAGCAGTTCTTC,CASRPGQQANEQFF
12,-,-,TRBJ2-7,TRBV29-1,TGCAGCGTTGAAAGTCAAGGCTACGAGTGGTACTTC,CSVESQGYEWYF
13,-,many,TRBJ2-3,TRBV29-1,TGCAGCGTGGAACTCCTTAGCACAGATACGCAGTATTTT,CSVELLSTDTQYF
15,-,many,TRBJ1-2,TRBV4-1,TGCGCCAGCAGCCAAGAGCCTGGATCAAGTTATGGCTACACCTTC,CASSQEPGSSYGYTF
16,-,-,TRBJ2-1,TRBV11-1,TGTGCCAGCAACTCCCGGGGAGGGGGCTCCTACAATGAGCAGTTCTTC,CASNSRGGGSYNEQFF
13,-,once,TRBJ2-5,TRBV10-1,TGCGCCAGCAGTGGACAGGTGAGTGAGACCCAGTACTTC,CASSGQVSETQYF
13,-,-,TRBJ2-5,TRBV11-2,TGTGCCAGCAGCATATGGAGATCGGAGACCCAGTACTTC,CASSIWRSETQYF